This TCR beta chain was sequenced for a study of blood T cell repertoires in COVID-19. Looked up from germline, CDR1 is LNHDA and CDR2 is SQIVND (reference sequence). J lost 8 bases, V lost 8 bases, and 17 bases had no gene match. This CDR3 has 16 amino acids. Some clones are missing from TCRdb's copy, which holds only in-frame ones; the method was immunoSEQ multiplex PCR. This table holds about 130,000 clones, roughly four fifths found once. A single count supports this clone. The clonotype comes from a man in his fifties or sixties with acute or convalescent COVID-19. Sequenced: peripheral blood. The chain employs TRBV19 and TRBJ1-2, with 10 positions matching TRBD1. CDR3: CASRTGGYQRDRGYTF. CDR3 in DNA: TGTGCCAGTCGGACAGGGGGATACCAACGAGACAGGGGCTACACCTTC.